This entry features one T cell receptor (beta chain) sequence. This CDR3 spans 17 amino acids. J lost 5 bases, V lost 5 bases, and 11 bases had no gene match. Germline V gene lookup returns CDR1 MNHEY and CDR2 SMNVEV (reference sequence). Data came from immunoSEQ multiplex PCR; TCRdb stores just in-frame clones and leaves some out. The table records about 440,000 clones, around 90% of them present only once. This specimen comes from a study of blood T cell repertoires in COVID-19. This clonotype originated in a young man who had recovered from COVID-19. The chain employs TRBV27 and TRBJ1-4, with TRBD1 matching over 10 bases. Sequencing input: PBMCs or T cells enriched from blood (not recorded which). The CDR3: CASSPIPPGQGNEKLFF. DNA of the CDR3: TGTGCCAGCAGTCCCATACCGCCGGGACAGGGGAATGAAAAACTGTTTTTT.